The present TCR beta chain was sequenced within a study of blood T cell repertoires in COVID-19. Profiled with immunoSEQ multiplex PCR; TCRdb holds only in-frame clones, not every one. This repertoire shows 130,000 or so clones, about 82% found once; its top ten account for roughly 17%. This CDR3 is built from 18 residues. Germline CDR1 reads LGHNA; CDR2 reads YNFKEQ. J gave up 7 bases and V 4 bases, and 18 bases lay outside the gene matches. The sequence was collected from a man between 60 and 70 years old with active or convalescent COVID-19. The chain recombines TRBV4-2 with TRBJ2-1; 8 bases agree with TRBD2. Sequenced: peripheral blood. The chain's CDR3 is CASSPFPGGAGVGNEQFF. The CDR3 DNA is TGTGCCAGCAGCCCTTTCCCCGGCGGAGCGGGAGTGGGTAATGAGCAGTTCTTC.